The 16 T cell receptor beta chains given below trace back to one sample, sequenced in a study of T cells in Graves' hyperthyroidism and ophthalmopathy (dated by TCRdb to the late 2010s). Libraries were built with multiplex PCR. For sequencing, an Illumina HiSeq 2000 was employed. The TCR beta CDR3 regions were amplified from the RNA transcripts. A first-round RT-PCR of the TCR CDR3 used the HTBI primer set with the Qiagen OneStep RT-PCR kit. Clones were called with MiXCR by TCRdb after fastp trimmed the public reads at Q25, and only in-frame beta chains were retained. Identical CDR3 protein sequences are pooled into one entry, listed with their most common genes and DNA. Within this sample are 480,000 or so distinct CDR3 sequences, with 46% of them counted one time only. The ten largest account for about 43% of the sample. The source material was peripheral blood or thyroid tissue (not recorded which). The receptors here all came from an adult woman with Graves' disease, either hyperthyroidism or ophthalmopathy (not recorded which).

The chain is built from TRBV7-6 and TRBJ1-1; TRBD1 aligns across 7 bases. The CDR3 runs 15 residues. Germline trimming cut 1 base from V and 4 bases from J; bases unmatched to any gene: 6. CDR1 is SGHVS and CDR2 is FNYEAQ in the germline V gene. DNA for the CDR3: TGTGCCAGCAGCTTAGGTCAGGGGGGCCCCACTGAAGCTTTCTTT. It translates to CASSLGQGGPTEAFF. The variable domain in full, with the rest retrieved from reference TRBV7-6 and TRBJ1-1, is GAGVSQSPRYKVTKRGQDVALRCDPISGHVSLYWYRQALGQGPEFLTYFNYEAQQDKSGLPNDRFSAERPEGSISTLTIQRTEQRDSAMYRCASSLGQGGPTEAFFGQGTRLTVV.

The V and J genes are TRBV2 and TRBJ1-1, with D hard to call. The CDR3 extends over 12 amino acids. The germline CDR1 and CDR2 sequences are SNHLY and FYNNEI. V was pared by 6 bases and J by 10 bases, with 15 bases between. The CDR3 sequence: CASSHEGRGAFF. The CDR3 coding sequence is TGTGCCAGCAGCCATGAAGGAAGAGGAGCTTTCTTT.

J is TRBJ2-3 and V is TRBV5-4; 10 bases line up with TRBD1. The length of the CDR3 is 15 residues. With V trimmed by 4 bases and J by 3 bases, 5 bases remained unmatched. The V gene's germline CDR1 is SGHNT and CDR2 YYREEE (reference sequence). The CDR3 DNA follows: TGTGCCAGCAGCGCCGGACAGGGGGTAACAGATACGCAGTATTTT. It yields the protein CASSAGQGVTDTQYF. The full variable domain, its missing parts supplied by reference TRBV5-4 and TRBJ2-3, is ETGVTQSPTHLIKTRGQQVTLRCSSQSGHNTVSWYQQALGQGPQFIFQYYREEENGRGNFPPRFSGLQFPNYSSELNVNALELDDSALYLCASSAGQGVTDTQYFGPGTRLTVL.

Turning to this clonotype: A read error may be the cause here, since a much bigger clone is one base away. The rearrangement joins TRBV11-2 to TRBJ2-2; 12 bases are a match to TRBD2. With V trimmed by 8 bases and J by 7 bases, 14 bases remained unmatched. The germline V gene encodes CDR1 SGHAT and CDR2 FQNNGV. The CDR3 sequence is 17 residues long. The CDR3 bases are TGTGCCAGCGGCTGGTCTAGCGGGAGGGCCCTCGGCGGGGAGCTGTTTTTT. It encodes CASGWSSGRALGGELFF.

Only a few counts were recorded for this clonotype. The chain combines TRBV20-1 with TRBJ2-2; D is unresolved. Deletions cut 8 bases from V and 4 bases from J, with 17 bases between. Per germline, CDR1 DFQATT and CDR2 SNEGSKA (reference sequence). There are 14 residues in the CDR3. This CDR3 reads CSTRHPWGTGELFF. The CDR3, as DNA: TGCAGTACAAGACATCCTTGGGGCACCGGGGAGCTGTTTTTT.

In this sample, this clonotype turned up many times. CDR3 amino acids: CASSPLNGGSGNTIYF. In DNA form, the CDR3 reads TGTGCCAGCAGCCCCCTCAACGGCGGCTCTGGAAACACCATATATTTT. The V call is TRBV7-9, the J call TRBJ1-3; D remains unclear. The V end was cut by 5 bases, the J end by 0 bases, with 14 bases between. CDR1 is SEHNR and CDR2 is FQNEAQ in the germline V gene (reference sequence). This CDR3 has 16 residues.

Only a few counts were recorded for this clonotype. This chain uses TRBV4-2 with TRBJ2-7, with unresolved D. CDR1 and CDR2 (germline): LGHNA, YNFKEQ. CDR3 length: 12 residues. V gave up 1 base and J gave up 6 bases, with 7 bases separating them. The CDR3 DNA reads as TGTGCCAGCAGCCAAGTGTACGGCGAGCAGTACTTC. It encodes CASSQVYGEQYF.

This chain joins TRBV7-2 and TRBJ2-5; unclear D gene. This CDR3 contains 16 residues. Germline V gene data show CDR1 as SGHTA and CDR2 as FQGNSA. V lost 6 bases and J 2 bases, leaving 19 bases between the germline ends. The CDR3 coding sequence is TGTGCCAGCAGTTCCTTCTCGGGCCGGCCACAAGAGACCCAGTACTTC. Translating it yields CASSSFSGRPQETQYF.

This clonotype has a count of ten or more. The chain recombines TRBV29-1 with TRBJ2-7; 7 bases match TRBD2. CDR3 length: 11 amino acids. Germline CDR1 is SQVTM and CDR2 is ANQGSEA. V shed 6 bases and J 4 bases; nucleotides not matched to a gene: 3. The CDR3 DNA reads TGCAGCGTGCGGACTAGGTACGAGCAGTACTTC. Translated, it gives CSVRTRYEQYF.

This clonotype has at least ten counts. The chain links TRBV2 to TRBJ1-3; no clear D. This CDR3 contains 14 residues. Per the germline V gene, CDR1 is SNHLY and CDR2 is FYNNEI. Trimming shortened V by 2 bases and J by 0 bases, and 5 bases separated the two germline ends. The CDR3 reads CASSERASGNTIYF. The CDR3 DNA follows: TGTGCCAGCAGTGAACGGGCCTCTGGAAACACCATATATTTT.

V gene TRBV7-2 combines with J gene TRBJ2-7; D might be TRBD1 (6 bases). Trimming left V 4 bases short and J 0 bases short, with 10 bases between. The length of the CDR3 is 14 residues. CDR1 and CDR2 (germline): SGHTA, FQGNSA. The CDR3 sequence: CASSWRTDSYEQYF. The CDR3 nucleotides are TGTGCCAGCAGCTGGCGGACAGACTCCTACGAGCAGTACTTC.

The V gene is TRBV29-1, the J gene TRBJ2-7; possible D gene TRBD1, 6 bases. CDR1 is SQVTM, CDR2 ANQGSEA, per germline. This CDR3 has 14 residues. Trimming pared 0 bases from V and 3 bases from J, leaving 12 bases between. This CDR3 is CSVEDLTGGYEQYF. CDR3 nucleotide sequence: TGCAGCGTTGAAGATTTGACAGGAGGCTACGAGCAGTACTTC.

This clonotype showed up many times. This chain connects TRBV20-1 to TRBJ1-2, with no clear D. Germline V CDR1 and CDR2: DFQATT, SNEGSKA (reference sequence). Trimming removed 1 base from V and 6 bases from J, with 12 bases in between. The CDR3 is made up of 13 amino acids. This CDR3 reads CSARAGETHGYTF. The CDR3 coding sequence is TGCAGTGCTAGAGCAGGAGAAACCCATGGCTACACCTTC.

The CDR3 sequence is CASSESQGGSGNTIYF. The CDR3 region has the DNA TGTGCCAGCAGTGAAAGCCAGGGAGGCTCTGGAAACACCATATATTTT. This chain links TRBV6-1 with TRBJ1-3, with D tentatively TRBD1 (5 bases). From germline, CDR1 is MNHNS and CDR2 SASEGT. With 2 bases removed from V and 0 bases from J, the gap between germline ends came to 11 bases. This CDR3 is built from 16 residues.

This clonotype was seen repeatedly, ten times or more. The chain carries TRBV24-1 and TRBJ1-5; possible D gene TRBD1, 6 bases. Trimming removed 6 bases from V and 2 bases from J, with 10 bases in between. The CDR3 has 14 amino acids. Germline CDR1 KGHDR, CDR2 SFDVKD. This CDR3 is CATSPGVGNQPQHF. CDR3 DNA: TGTGCCACCAGTCCAGGGGTTGGCAATCAGCCCCAGCATTTT.

There are a few counts of this clonotype. The genes are TRBV7-2 and TRBJ2-7; either TRBD1 or TRBD2 may supply D (5 bases each). This CDR3 spans 15 amino acids. CDR1 is SGHTA and CDR2 is FQGNSA in the germline V gene. V was cut by 1 base and J by 2 bases, with 12 bases left in between. In DNA form, the CDR3 reads TGTGCCAGCAGCTTAGGAGGGGTCCACACCTACGAGCAGTACTTC. This gives the protein CASSLGGVHTYEQYF.